The 19 T cell receptor beta chains presented below share a single source sample, sequenced in a study of cytomegalovirus exposure and HLA in healthy donors. Amplification used 60 Vbeta primers and 13 Jbeta primers. Sequencing was performed with immunoSEQ multiplex PCR; in TCRdb, only in-frame clones are kept and a portion is missing. The data show 65,000 to 90,000 clones, over 60% seen once. Sequencing was done on a sample of PBMCs. These receptors were collected from a man between 60 and 70 years old in good health and CMV-seronegative.

V is TRBV9 and J is TRBJ2-1; possible D gene TRBD1, 6 bases. V gave up 2 bases and J gave up 8 bases, with 17 bases separating them. The length of the CDR3 is 15 residues. Germline-derived CDR1 and CDR2 are SGDLS and YYNGEE. This chain's CDR3 is CASSVRDTFRDEQFF. CDR3 nucleotide sequence: TGTGCCAGCAGCGTCCGGGACACCTTCCGTGATGAGCAGTTCTTC.

This rearrangement joins TRBV7-3 to TRBJ2-5; D not certain. Trimming cost V 4 bases and J 7 bases, with 25 bases left between them. Germline V lookup: CDR1 SGHTA, CDR2 FQGTGA. The CDR3 has 17 amino acids. The chain's CDR3 is CASSSKTRHERPLTQYF. CDR3 sequence (DNA): TGTGCCAGCAGCTCCAAAACAAGACACGAAAGGCCCCTGACCCAGTACTTC.

The chain links TRBV9 to TRBJ1-1; no clear D gene. V dropped 4 bases and J dropped 2 bases, with 12 bases sitting between them. The CDR3 has 14 amino acids. The germline gives CDR1 SGDLS, CDR2 YYNGEE. The CDR3 region is CASSTRAENTEAFF. In nucleotides, the CDR3 is TGTGCCAGCAGCACGAGGGCAGAAAACACTGAAGCTTTCTTT.

The chain has TRBV5-1 and TRBJ2-3; D may be TRBD2 (6 bases). Trimming removed 4 bases at V and 4 bases at J, with 19 bases between. The CDR3 spans 16 residues. Germline V gives CDR1 SGHRS, CDR2 YFSETQ. Written as DNA, the CDR3 is TGCGCCAGCAGCCCGGTGCCCCGGGAGACCCCAGATACGCAGTATTTT. As protein: CASSPVPRETPDTQYF.

The CDR3 protein is CASSFSAGRNEQYF. CDR3 in DNA: TGTGCCAGCAGCTTCAGCGCGGGCAGGAACGAGCAGTACTTC. The chain recombines TRBV9 with TRBJ2-7; a possible D gene is TRBD2 (5 bases). Trimming cost V 4 bases and J 5 bases, with 16 bases left between them. The CDR3 covers 14 residues. Germline-derived CDR1 and CDR2 are SGDLS and YYNGEE.

The chain uses TRBV15 and TRBJ1-1, with 7 bases that match TRBD1. Germline V gene sequence: CDR1 LNHNV, CDR2 YYDKDF (reference sequence). V shed 1 base, J shed 1 base, and the junction held 3 bases outside the gene matches. The CDR3 has 15 amino acids. CDR3 DNA sequence: TGTGCCACCAGCAGAGGGGGACAGTGGAACACTGAAGCTTTCTTT. Amino acids: CATSRGGQWNTEAFF. Based on the CDR3 plus reference TRBV15 and TRBJ1-1, the full variable domain is DAMVIQNPRYQVTQFGKPVTLSCSQTLNHNVMYWYQQKSSQAPKLLFHYYDKDFNNEADTPDNFQSRRPNTSFCFLDIRSPGLGDTAMYLCATSRGGQWNTEAFFGQGTRLTVV.

The rearrangement joins TRBV5-1 to TRBJ2-7, with D perhaps TRBD1 (6 bases). Trimming removed 4 bases at V and 6 bases at J, with 14 bases between. Germline V CDR1 and CDR2: SGHRS, YFSETQ. CDR3 length equals 13 residues. The CDR3 loop reads CASSAHQGREQYF. The DNA of the CDR3 is TGCGCCAGCAGCGCGCATCAGGGGCGCGAGCAGTACTTC.

The chain couples TRBV27 to TRBJ1-3, with 7 bases identical to TRBD1. Germline loops: CDR1 MNHEY, CDR2 SMNVEV (reference sequence). V shed 3 bases, J shed 4 bases, and the junction held 3 bases outside the gene matches. This CDR3 has 14 amino acids. CDR3 sequence: CASSLSGQGNTIYF. The CDR3 coding sequence is TGTGCCAGCAGTTTGTCGGGACAGGGAAACACCATATATTTT.

The chain carries TRBV7-8 and TRBJ2-3, with 13 bases fitting TRBD2. This CDR3 contains 15 residues. V dropped 6 bases and J dropped 1; count of bases not matched to a gene: 1. From germline, CDR1 is SGHVS and CDR2 FQNEAQ. The CDR3 nucleotides read TGTGCCAGCAGGGGGACTAGCGGGGGCACAGATACGCAGTATTTT. It encodes CASRGTSGGTDTQYF.

The chain couples TRBV2 to TRBJ2-1, with D perhaps TRBD1 (6 bases). In germline, CDR1 is SNHLY, CDR2 FYNNEI. The CDR3 loop spans 12 amino acids. Here the CDR3 DNA reads TGTGCAGGACAGAACTCCTACAATGAGCAGTTCTTC. This sequence encodes CAGQNSYNEQFF.

The gene calls are TRBV29-1 and TRBJ1-1, with 8 bases matching TRBD1. Germline V gene data show CDR1 as SQVTM and CDR2 as ANQGSEA. Trimming removed 0 bases from V and 5 bases from J; junction bases left unmatched: 11. CDR3 length: 16 residues. The CDR3 region is CSVEDHRTGTKTEAFF. For the CDR3, the DNA is TGCAGCGTTGAAGATCATCGGACAGGGACTAAAACTGAAGCTTTCTTT.

V gene TRBV6-1 combines with J gene TRBJ1-1; D may be TRBD1 (6 bases). The CDR3 contains 16 residues. In germline, CDR1 is MNHNS, CDR2 SASEGT. The V and J ends lost 3 bases and 2 bases respectively, with 16 bases between them. The CDR3 is CASSDPWGGGNTEAFF. CDR3 sequence (DNA): TGTGCCAGCAGTGACCCGTGGGGGGGCGGTAACACTGAAGCTTTCTTT.

The chain combines TRBV4-1 with TRBJ2-3; a weak D match, TRBD1 (6 bases). Trimming cost V 0 bases and J 6 bases, with 7 bases left between them. CDR1 MGHRA and CDR2 YSYEKL come from the germline V gene. The CDR3 extends over 13 amino acids. For the CDR3, the DNA is TGCGCCAGCAGCCAAGATAGGGGGGATACGCAGTATTTT. Protein product: CASSQDRGDTQYF.

CDR3 loop: CASSDRGSSSYNSPLHF. The CDR3, as DNA: TGTGCCAGCAGTGACAGGGGCAGTTCCTCCTATAATTCACCCCTCCACTTT. The chain recombines TRBV2 with TRBJ1-6; D possibly corresponds to TRBD1 (6 bases). The V end was cut by 3 bases, the J end by 0 bases, with 12 bases between. The CDR3 sequence is 17 residues long. CDR1 is SNHLY and CDR2 is FYNNEI in the germline V gene. The whole variable domain, filled in from reference TRBV2 and TRBJ1-6, reads EPEVTQTPSHQVTQMGQEVILRCVPISNHLYFYWYRQILGQKVEFLVSFYNNEISEKSEIFDDQFSVERPDGSNFTLKIRSTKLEDSAMYFCASSDRGSSSYNSPLHFGNGTRLTVT.

The genes are TRBV7-9 and TRBJ2-1; 10 nucleotides align to TRBD1. CDR1 and CDR2 from the germline V gene are SEHNR and FQNEAQ (reference sequence). The J segment lost 9 bases and the V segment lost 3 bases, leaving 8 bases of the junction unmatched. The CDR3 has 15 amino acids. DNA of the CDR3: TGTGCCAGCAGCTTTACGGACAGGGGGGCCGGTGAGCAGTTCTTC. This sequence encodes CASSFTDRGAGEQFF.

This chain joins TRBV30 and TRBJ2-3; 7 bases match TRBD1. Trimming at V came to 4 bases and at J to 5 bases, leaving 9 bases not matched to a gene. The CDR3 loop spans 14 amino acids. Germline assignment: CDR1 GTSNPN and CDR2 SVGIG (reference sequence). The CDR3 protein is CAWNRGQVKDTQYF. CDR3 nucleotide sequence: TGTGCCTGGAACCGCGGACAGGTGAAAGATACGCAGTATTTT.

The V and J genes are TRBV5-1 and TRBJ2-7; possible D gene TRBD1, 6 bases. This CDR3 has 12 amino acids. V lost 3 bases, J lost 3 bases, and 7 bases lay in between. CDR1 SGHRS and CDR2 YFSETQ come from the germline V gene. The CDR3 is CASSSDSYEQYF. CDR3 sequence (DNA): TGCGCCAGCAGCTCGGACAGCTACGAGCAGTACTTC.

The rearrangement links TRBV7-3 to TRBJ2-2; 8 bases are shared with TRBD2. CDR3 length: 15 residues. In germline, CDR1 is SGHTA, CDR2 FQGTGA. Trimming took 6 bases from V and 0 from J; bases not matched to a gene: 3. This CDR3 reads CASSPGLANTGELFF. Written as DNA, the CDR3 is TGTGCCAGCAGTCCGGGACTAGCGAACACCGGGGAGCTGTTTTTT.

V is TRBV7-3 and J is TRBJ1-1, with D tentatively TRBD1 (5 bases). The CDR3 has 12 residues. Per the germline V gene, CDR1 is SGHTA and CDR2 is FQGTGA. Trimming took 3 bases from V and 8 from J, leaving 10 bases between them. CDR3 sequence (DNA): TGTGCCAGCAGCTTTTTTCCAGGGGAAGCTTTCTTT. Translating it yields CASSFFPGEAFF. Using reference TRBV7-3 and TRBJ1-1 for the parts outside the CDR3, the full variable domain is GAGVSQTPSNKVTEKGKYVELRCDPISGHTALYWYRQSLGQGPEFLIYFQGTGAADDSGLPNDRFFAVRPEGSVSTLKIQRTERGDSAVYLCASSFFPGEAFFGQGTRLTVV.